This TCR beta chain was found in a study of CD8 T cells in ankylosing spondylitis. Unmatched junction bases numbered 3, after V lost 0 bases and J lost 5 bases. Per germline, CDR1 SGHVS and CDR2 FNYEAQ. This CDR3 has 14 amino acids. 5'-RACE, quantitative and with molecular barcodes, yielded the TCR beta libraries. MiXCR, applied by TCRdb to the 5' RACE reads, yields one record per CDR3 protein. The sample holds about 160,000 distinct CDR3 sequences, roughly 10% seen once. The sample consisted of blood, either unsorted or a sorted T cell fraction (not recorded which). The chain uses TRBV7-6 and TRBJ2-7; 8 positions match TRBD1. The TCR was taken from a female donor with ankylosing spondylitis or in good health (not recorded which). CDR3 bases: TGTGCCAGCAGCTTAGCCCCGGGACAGGACGAGCAGTACTTC. Translating gives CASSLAPGQDEQYF.